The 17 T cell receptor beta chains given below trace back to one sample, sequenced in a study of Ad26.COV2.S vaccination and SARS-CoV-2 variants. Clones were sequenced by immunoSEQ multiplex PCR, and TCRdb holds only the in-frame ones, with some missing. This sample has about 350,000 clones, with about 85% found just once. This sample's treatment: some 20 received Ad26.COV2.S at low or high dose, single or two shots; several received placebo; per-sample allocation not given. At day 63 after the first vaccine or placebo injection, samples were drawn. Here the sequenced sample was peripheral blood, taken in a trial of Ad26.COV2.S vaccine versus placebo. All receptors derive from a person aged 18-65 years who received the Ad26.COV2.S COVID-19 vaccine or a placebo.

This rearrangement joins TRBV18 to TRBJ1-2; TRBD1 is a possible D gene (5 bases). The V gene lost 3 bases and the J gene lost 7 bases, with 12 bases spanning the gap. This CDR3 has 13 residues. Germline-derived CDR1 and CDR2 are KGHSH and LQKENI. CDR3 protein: CASSPEGLSGYTF. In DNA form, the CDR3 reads TGTGCCAGCTCACCGGAGGGGCTAAGTGGCTACACCTTC.

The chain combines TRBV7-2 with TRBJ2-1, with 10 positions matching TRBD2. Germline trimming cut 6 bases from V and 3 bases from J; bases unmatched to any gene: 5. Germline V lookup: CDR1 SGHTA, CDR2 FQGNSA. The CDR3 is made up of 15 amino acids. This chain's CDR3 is CASRPEREGYNEQFF. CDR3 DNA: TGTGCCAGCAGACCGGAGCGGGAGGGCTACAATGAGCAGTTCTTC.

The CDR3 sequence: CATSRDWGNEQFF. CDR3 sequence (DNA): TGTGCCACCAGCAGAGATTGGGGGAATGAGCAGTTCTTC. The chain is built from TRBV15 and TRBJ2-1; D might be TRBD1 or TRBD2, each matching 5 bases. The CDR3 consists of 13 residues. Per the germline V gene, CDR1 is LNHNV and CDR2 is YYDKDF (reference sequence). Trimming removed 0 bases from V and 7 bases from J, with 7 bases in between.

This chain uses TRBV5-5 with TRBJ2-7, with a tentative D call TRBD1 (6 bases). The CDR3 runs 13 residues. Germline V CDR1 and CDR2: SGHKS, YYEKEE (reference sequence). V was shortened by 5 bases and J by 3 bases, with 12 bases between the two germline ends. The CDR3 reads CASRGMDSYEQYF. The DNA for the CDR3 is TGTGCCAGCAGGGGTATGGACAGCTACGAGCAGTACTTC.

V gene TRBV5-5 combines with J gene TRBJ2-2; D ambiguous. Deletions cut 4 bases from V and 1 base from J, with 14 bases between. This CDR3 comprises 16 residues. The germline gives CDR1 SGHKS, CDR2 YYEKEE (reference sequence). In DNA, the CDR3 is TGTGCCAGCAGCCTCCGAGGACCCCTGAACACCGGGGAGCTGTTTTTT. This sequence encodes CASSLRGPLNTGELFF.

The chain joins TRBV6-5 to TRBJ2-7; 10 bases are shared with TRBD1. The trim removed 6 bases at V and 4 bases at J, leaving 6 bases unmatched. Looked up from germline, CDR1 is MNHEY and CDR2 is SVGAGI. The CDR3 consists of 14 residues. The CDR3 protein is CASSLTGQGYEQYF. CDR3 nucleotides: TGTGCCAGCAGCCTCACGGGACAGGGGTACGAGCAGTACTTC.

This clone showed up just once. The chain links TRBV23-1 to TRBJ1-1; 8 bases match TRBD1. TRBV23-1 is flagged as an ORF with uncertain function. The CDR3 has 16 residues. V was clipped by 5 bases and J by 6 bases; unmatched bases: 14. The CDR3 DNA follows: TGCGCCAGCAGTAAAATCCCGGACAGGGAGTGTGCTGAAGCTTTCTTT. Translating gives CASSKIPDRECAEAFF.

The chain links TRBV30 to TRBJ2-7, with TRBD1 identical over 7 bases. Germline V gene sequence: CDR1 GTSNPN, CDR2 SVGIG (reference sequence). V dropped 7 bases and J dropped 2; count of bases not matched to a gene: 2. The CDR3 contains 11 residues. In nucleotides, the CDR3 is TGTGCCTTAACAGGGGCCTACGAGCAGTACTTC. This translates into CALTGAYEQYF.

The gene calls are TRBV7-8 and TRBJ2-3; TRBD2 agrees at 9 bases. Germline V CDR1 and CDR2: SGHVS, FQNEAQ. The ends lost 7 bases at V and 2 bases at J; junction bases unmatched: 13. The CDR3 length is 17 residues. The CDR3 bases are TGTGCCAGCATCCCCCCCCCAGCGGGGGGTACCACAGATACGCAGTATTTT. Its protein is CASIPPPAGGTTDTQYF.

The CDR3 DNA reads TGTGCCAGCAGCGACCAAACTAACTATGGCTACACCTTC. Its translation: CASSDQTNYGYTF. V usage is TRBV7-2 and J usage is TRBJ1-2; the D is unclear. Germline lookup yields CDR1 SGHTA and CDR2 FQGNSA. There are 13 residues in the CDR3. Trimming stripped 5 bases from V and 0 bases from J, with 7 bases between. Full variable domain (missing parts from reference TRBV7-2 and TRBJ1-2): GAGVSQSPSNKVTEKGKDVELRCDPISGHTALYWYRQSLGQGLEFLIYFQGNSAPDKSGLPSDRFSAERTGGSVSTLTIQRTQQEDSAVYLCASSDQTNYGYTFGSGTRLTVV.

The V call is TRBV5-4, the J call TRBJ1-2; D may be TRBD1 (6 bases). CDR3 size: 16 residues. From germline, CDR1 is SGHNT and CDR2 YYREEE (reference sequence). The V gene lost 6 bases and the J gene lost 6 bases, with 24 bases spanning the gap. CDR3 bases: TGTGCCAGCAACCCCGGAGGGGGGATCTGGGGAGATGGCTACACCTTC. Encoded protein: CASNPGGGIWGDGYTF. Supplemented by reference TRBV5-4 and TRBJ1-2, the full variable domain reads ETGVTQSPTHLIKTRGQQVTLRCSSQSGHNTVSWYQQALGQGPQFIFQYYREEENGRGNFPPRFSGLQFPNYSSELNVNALELDDSALYLCASNPGGGIWGDGYTFGSGTRLTVV.

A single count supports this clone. The CDR3: CASSHSTGKVEAFF. In DNA form, the CDR3 reads TGTGCCAGCAGCCATTCGACCGGTAAGGTTGAAGCTTTCTTT. This rearrangement joins TRBV3-1 (or the pseudogene TRBV3-2) to TRBJ1-1, with D hard to call. The CDR3 covers 14 residues. V was shortened by 3 bases and J by 7 bases, with 15 bases between the two germline ends. Looked up from germline, CDR1 is LGHDT and CDR2 is YNNKEL (reference sequence).

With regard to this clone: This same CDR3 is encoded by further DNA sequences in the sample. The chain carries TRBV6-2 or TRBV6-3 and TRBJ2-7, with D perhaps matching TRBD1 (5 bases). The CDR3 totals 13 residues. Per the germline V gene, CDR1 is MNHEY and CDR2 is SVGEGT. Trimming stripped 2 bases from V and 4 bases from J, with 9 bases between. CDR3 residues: CASSYRGAYEQYF. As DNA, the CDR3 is TGTGCCAGCAGTTACAGGGGTGCGTACGAGCAGTACTTC.

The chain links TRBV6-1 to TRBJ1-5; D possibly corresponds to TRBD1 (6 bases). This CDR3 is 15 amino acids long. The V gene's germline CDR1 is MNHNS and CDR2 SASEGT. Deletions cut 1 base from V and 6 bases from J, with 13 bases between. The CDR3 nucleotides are TGTGCCAGCAGTGAAGTGACGGGGGCGCCTCAGCCCCAGCATTTT. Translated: CASSEVTGAPQPQHF.

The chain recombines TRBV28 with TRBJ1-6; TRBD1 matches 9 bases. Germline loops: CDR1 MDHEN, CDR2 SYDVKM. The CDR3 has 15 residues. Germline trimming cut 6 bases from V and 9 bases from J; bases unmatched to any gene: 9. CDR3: CASRQLDRGSSPLHF. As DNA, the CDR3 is TGTGCCAGCAGGCAGCTGGACAGGGGATCTTCACCCCTCCACTTT.

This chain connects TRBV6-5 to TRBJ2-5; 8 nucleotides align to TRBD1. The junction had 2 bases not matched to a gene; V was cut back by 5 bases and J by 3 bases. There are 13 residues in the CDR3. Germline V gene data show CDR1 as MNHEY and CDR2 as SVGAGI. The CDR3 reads CASSRQGKETQYF. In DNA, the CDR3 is TGTGCCAGCAGTCGACAGGGGAAAGAGACCCAGTACTTC.

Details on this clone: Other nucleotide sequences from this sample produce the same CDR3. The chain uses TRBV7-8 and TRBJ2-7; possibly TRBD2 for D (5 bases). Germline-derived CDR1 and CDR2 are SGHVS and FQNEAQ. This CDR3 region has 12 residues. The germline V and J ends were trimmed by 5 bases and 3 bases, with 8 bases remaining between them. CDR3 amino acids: CASSPGGYEQYF. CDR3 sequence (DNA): TGTGCCAGCAGCCCCGGAGGCTACGAGCAGTACTTC.